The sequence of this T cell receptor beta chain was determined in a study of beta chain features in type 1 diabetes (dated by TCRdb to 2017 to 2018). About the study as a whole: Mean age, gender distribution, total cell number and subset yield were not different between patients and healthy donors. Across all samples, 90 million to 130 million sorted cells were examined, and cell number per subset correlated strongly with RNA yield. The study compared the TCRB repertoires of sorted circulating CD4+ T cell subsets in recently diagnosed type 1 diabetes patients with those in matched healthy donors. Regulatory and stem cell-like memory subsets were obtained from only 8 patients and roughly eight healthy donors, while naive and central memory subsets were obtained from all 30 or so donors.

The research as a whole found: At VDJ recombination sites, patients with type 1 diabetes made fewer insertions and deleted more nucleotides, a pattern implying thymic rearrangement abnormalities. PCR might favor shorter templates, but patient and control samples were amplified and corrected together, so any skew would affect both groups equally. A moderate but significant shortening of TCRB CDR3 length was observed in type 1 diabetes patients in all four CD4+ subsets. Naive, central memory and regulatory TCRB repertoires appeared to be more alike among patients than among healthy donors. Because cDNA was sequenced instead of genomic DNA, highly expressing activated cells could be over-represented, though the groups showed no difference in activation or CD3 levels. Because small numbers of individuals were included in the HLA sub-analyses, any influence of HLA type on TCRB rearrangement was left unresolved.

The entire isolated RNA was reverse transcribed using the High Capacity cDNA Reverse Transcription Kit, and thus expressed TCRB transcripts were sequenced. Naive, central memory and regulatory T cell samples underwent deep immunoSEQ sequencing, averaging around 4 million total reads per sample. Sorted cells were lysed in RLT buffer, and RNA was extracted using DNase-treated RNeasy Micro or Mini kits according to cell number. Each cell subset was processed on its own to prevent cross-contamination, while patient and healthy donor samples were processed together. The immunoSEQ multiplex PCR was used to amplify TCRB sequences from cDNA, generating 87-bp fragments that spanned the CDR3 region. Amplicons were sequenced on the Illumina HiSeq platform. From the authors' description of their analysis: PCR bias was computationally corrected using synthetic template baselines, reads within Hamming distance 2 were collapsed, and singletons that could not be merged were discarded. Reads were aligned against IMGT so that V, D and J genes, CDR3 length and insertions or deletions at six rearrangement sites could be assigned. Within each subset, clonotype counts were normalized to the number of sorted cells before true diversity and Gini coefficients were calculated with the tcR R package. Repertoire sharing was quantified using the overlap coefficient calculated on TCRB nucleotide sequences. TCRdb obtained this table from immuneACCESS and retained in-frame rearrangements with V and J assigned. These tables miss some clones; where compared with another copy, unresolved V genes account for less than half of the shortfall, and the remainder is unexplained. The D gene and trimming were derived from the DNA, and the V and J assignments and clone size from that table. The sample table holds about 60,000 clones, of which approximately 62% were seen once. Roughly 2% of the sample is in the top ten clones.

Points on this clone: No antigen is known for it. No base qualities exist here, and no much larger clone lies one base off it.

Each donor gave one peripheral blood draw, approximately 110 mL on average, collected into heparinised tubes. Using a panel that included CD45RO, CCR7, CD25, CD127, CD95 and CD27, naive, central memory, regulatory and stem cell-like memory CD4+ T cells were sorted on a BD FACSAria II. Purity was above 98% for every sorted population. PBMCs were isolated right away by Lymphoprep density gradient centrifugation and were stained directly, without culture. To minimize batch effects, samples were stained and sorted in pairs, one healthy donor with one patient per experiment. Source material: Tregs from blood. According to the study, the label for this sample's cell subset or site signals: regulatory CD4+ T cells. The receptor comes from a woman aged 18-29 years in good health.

The DNA reads TGCGCCAGCAGCCAAGATCCCTCATCTGTACTAGCGGGATCATACAATGAGCAGTTCTTC. It encodes CASSQDPSSVLAGSYNEQFF. This chain is built from TRBV4-1 and TRBJ2-1; 10 central nucleotides agree with TRBD2. The CDR3, cysteine through phenylalanine, is 20 amino acids long. Only the CDR3 DNA stays, 60 bases, in frame from base 1. V is trimmed back by 0 bases and J by 4 bases, and the junction contains 15 bases that no gene match accounts for. The germline V gene yields MGHRA for CDR1 and YSYEKL for CDR2.